This T cell receptor beta chain emerged from a study of T cell responses to AZD1222 COVID-19 vaccine. Clones were read by immunoSEQ multiplex PCR, and TCRdb kept only the in-frame ones, dropping some. The sample has under 150,000 clones, roughly 90% seen once. Concerning this clone: Its antigen is unidentified.

There are 12 residues in the CDR3. Trimming stripped 5 bases from V and 5 bases from J, with 9 bases between. Germline V gene sequence: CDR1 MNHEY, CDR2 SVGAGI. General study points: Increased Spike-specific TCR breadth and depth were observed after two AZD1222 doses. Spike was spanned by vaccine-associated CD4 TCRs, which were dominant at 160-218 and 743-854. Only six people who got AZD1222 tested seropositive at baseline. It was only after the peak T cell response that any repertoires were sampled.

The sequence was obtained from an adult in good health. Sample: peripheral blood, taken on day 0 of AZD1222 vaccination. The J gene is TRBJ1-2, the V gene TRBV6-5, with D tentatively TRBD1 (6 bases). The DNA of the CDR3 is TGTGCCAGCAGTAACACAGGGTATGGCTACACCTTC. Its protein is CASSNTGYGYTF.